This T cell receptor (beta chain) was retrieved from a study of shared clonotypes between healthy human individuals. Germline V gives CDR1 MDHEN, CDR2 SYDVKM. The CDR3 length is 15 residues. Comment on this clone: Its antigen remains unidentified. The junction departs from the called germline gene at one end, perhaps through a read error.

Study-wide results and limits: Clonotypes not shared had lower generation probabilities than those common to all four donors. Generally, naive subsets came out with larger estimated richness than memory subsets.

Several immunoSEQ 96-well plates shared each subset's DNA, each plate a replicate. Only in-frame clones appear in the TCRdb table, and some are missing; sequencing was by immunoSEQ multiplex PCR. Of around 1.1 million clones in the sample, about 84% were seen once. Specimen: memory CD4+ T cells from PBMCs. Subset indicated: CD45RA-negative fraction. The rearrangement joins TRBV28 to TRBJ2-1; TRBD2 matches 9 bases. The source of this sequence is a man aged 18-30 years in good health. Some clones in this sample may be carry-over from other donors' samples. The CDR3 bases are TGTGCCAGCAGTCCCCTATTTTTGGTTTCTAGCGGGGATCTCTTC. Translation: CASSPLFLVSSGDLF.